This is a list of T cell receptor beta chains from one sample in a study of response to subunit inactivated influenza vaccine. Each CDR3 protein is one row after TCRdb ran MiXCR on the RT-PCR reads. The table lists 550,000 to 650,000 distinct CDR3 sequences, about 10% of them singletons. Sequencing was performed on PBMCs from blood, taken on the day of vaccination. The receptors derive from a man in his fifties or sixties who received an inactivated influenza vaccine. Each CDR3 is given with its conserved first and last residue. Each record gives: D gene, J gene, V gene, clone size, CDR3 DNA, CDR3 protein. The D gene is left open where the match is weak. A clone size is listed for some rows: how often the clone was seen (once, few, many), or a class if it is expanded.

d_call: TRBD1; j_call: TRBJ1-2; v_call: TRBV5-1; clone_size: -; cdr3_nt: TGCGCCAGCAGCCCGGCGACGGACAGGTCCTATGGCTACACCTTC; cdr3_aa: CASSPATDRSYGYTF
d_call: -; j_call: TRBJ2-3; v_call: TRBV12-3/TRBV12-4; clone_size: few; cdr3_nt: TGTGCCAGCAGTTTCCTAGGGGGTACGCAGTATTTT; cdr3_aa: CASSFLGGTQYF
d_call: -; j_call: TRBJ1-2; v_call: TRBV20-1; clone_size: few; cdr3_nt: TGCAGTGCTAGAGATATCGGGGCAACCAACTATGGCTACACCTTC; cdr3_aa: CSARDIGATNYGYTF
d_call: TRBD1; j_call: TRBJ2-7; v_call: TRBV5-1; clone_size: few; cdr3_nt: TGCGCCAGCAGCTCCAGACAGGGGCGCGAGCAGTACTTC; cdr3_aa: CASSSRQGREQYF
d_call: TRBD1; j_call: TRBJ2-2; v_call: TRBV29-1; clone_size: -; cdr3_nt: TGCAGCGTCTCGACAGGGACGAACACCGGGGAGCTGTTTTTT; cdr3_aa: CSVSTGTNTGELFF
d_call: TRBD2; j_call: TRBJ2-2; v_call: TRBV9; clone_size: many; cdr3_nt: TGTGCCAGCAGCGTAACGGGGGGGCCGGGGGAGCTGTTTTTT; cdr3_aa: CASSVTGGPGELFF
d_call: -; j_call: TRBJ1-4; v_call: TRBV4-1; clone_size: few; cdr3_nt: TGCGCCAGCAGCCAAGGGACAAAAAATGAAAAACTGTTTTTT; cdr3_aa: CASSQGTKNEKLFF
d_call: -; j_call: TRBJ1-5; v_call: TRBV29-1; clone_size: many; cdr3_nt: TGCAGCGTCCAGACAGAAGATACGAATCAGCCCCAGCATTTT; cdr3_aa: CSVQTEDTNQPQHF
d_call: -; j_call: TRBJ1-3; v_call: TRBV5-1; clone_size: -; cdr3_nt: TGCGCCAGCAGCTTGGTACCCAGGGGCCCCTCTGGAAACACCATATATTTT; cdr3_aa: CASSLVPRGPSGNTIYF
d_call: TRBD2; j_call: TRBJ2-4; v_call: TRBV7-2; clone_size: many; cdr3_nt: TGTGCCAGCAGCTCTAACGGACTAGCGGGAGTCAAAAACATTCAGTACTTC; cdr3_aa: CASSSNGLAGVKNIQYF
d_call: -; j_call: TRBJ2-2; v_call: TRBV9; clone_size: -; cdr3_nt: TGTGCCAGCAGCGTAGAACTCCCCCGTAGGACCGGGGAGCTGTTTTTT; cdr3_aa: CASSVELPRRTGELFF
d_call: -; j_call: TRBJ2-4; v_call: TRBV7-2; clone_size: -; cdr3_nt: TGTGCCAGCAGCTTAGCGTCGACCAAAAACATTCAGTACTTC; cdr3_aa: CASSLASTKNIQYF
d_call: -; j_call: TRBJ1-2; v_call: TRBV7-3; clone_size: -; cdr3_nt: TGTGCCAGCAGCTTAAGGCCAGGGTCTAACTATGGCTACACCTTC; cdr3_aa: CASSLRPGSNYGYTF
d_call: -; j_call: TRBJ2-5; v_call: TRBV20-1; clone_size: many; cdr3_nt: TGCAGTGCCCTACAAGAGACCCAGTACTTC; cdr3_aa: CSALQETQYF
d_call: -; j_call: TRBJ1-5; v_call: TRBV18; clone_size: few; cdr3_nt: TGTGCCAGCTCACCACCGGGAGGCAGGGATCAGCCCCAGCATTTT; cdr3_aa: CASSPPGGRDQPQHF
d_call: -; j_call: TRBJ2-2; v_call: TRBV7-9; clone_size: many; cdr3_nt: TGTGCCAGCAGAGGAGTAGTCGGGGAGCTGTTTTTT; cdr3_aa: CASRGVVGELFF
d_call: -; j_call: TRBJ2-7; v_call: TRBV7-2; clone_size: few; cdr3_nt: TGTGCCAGCAGCTTTAGTAGGACGGGAAAAGGGTACGAGCAGTACTTC; cdr3_aa: CASSFSRTGKGYEQYF
d_call: TRBD1; j_call: TRBJ1-1; v_call: TRBV2; clone_size: few; cdr3_nt: TGTGCCAGCAGTGTGGGACAGTCGGAGGCTTTCTTT; cdr3_aa: CASSVGQSEAFF
d_call: TRBD1; j_call: TRBJ1-1; v_call: TRBV19; clone_size: -; cdr3_nt: TGTGCCAGTATCGTTACAGGGGAGGGGAACACTGAAGCTTTCTTT; cdr3_aa: CASIVTGEGNTEAFF
d_call: TRBD1; j_call: TRBJ2-3; v_call: TRBV7-9; clone_size: few; cdr3_nt: TGTGCCAGCAGCTTTGGGAGACAGGGGCTTAGCACAGATACGCAGTATTTT; cdr3_aa: CASSFGRQGLSTDTQYF
d_call: TRBD2; j_call: TRBJ2-1; v_call: TRBV6-5; clone_size: few; cdr3_nt: TGTGCCAGCAGTTGGGCTAGCGGGGGCAATGAGCAGTTCTTC; cdr3_aa: CASSWASGGNEQFF
d_call: -; j_call: TRBJ2-4; v_call: TRBV20-1; clone_size: few; cdr3_nt: TGCAGTGCTGCGACTAGTTACACGACCTACGCCAAAAACATTCAGTACTTC; cdr3_aa: CSAATSYTTYAKNIQYF
d_call: -; j_call: TRBJ2-7; v_call: TRBV25-1; clone_size: -; cdr3_nt: TGTGCCAGCAGTGCCGGGGCCTTCTACGAGCAGTACTTC; cdr3_aa: CASSAGAFYEQYF
d_call: -; j_call: TRBJ1-2; v_call: TRBV10-3; clone_size: few; cdr3_nt: TGTGCCATCAGTACATATAACTATGGCTACACCTTC; cdr3_aa: CAISTYNYGYTF
d_call: -; j_call: TRBJ2-7; v_call: TRBV27; clone_size: -; cdr3_nt: TGTGCCAGCAGTCCCGGGTCGAGACCGTCCTACGAGCAGTACTTC; cdr3_aa: CASSPGSRPSYEQYF
d_call: TRBD1; j_call: TRBJ1-6; v_call: TRBV10-3; clone_size: few; cdr3_nt: TGTGCCATCAAGACCGGGACAGATTATAATTCACCCCTCCACTTT; cdr3_aa: CAIKTGTDYNSPLHF
d_call: TRBD2; j_call: TRBJ2-1; v_call: TRBV6-2/TRBV6-3; clone_size: few; cdr3_nt: TGTGCCAGCACCCTGGGGGGGGGACTAGCGGGAGTGGGGTCCTACAATGAGCAGTTCTTC; cdr3_aa: CASTLGGGLAGVGSYNEQFF
d_call: TRBD1; j_call: TRBJ2-7; v_call: TRBV28; clone_size: few; cdr3_nt: TGTGCCAGCAGACGGGACAGGGATTCCTACGAGCAGTACTTC; cdr3_aa: CASRRDRDSYEQYF
d_call: -; j_call: TRBJ2-3; v_call: TRBV6-5; clone_size: few; cdr3_nt: TGTGCCAGCAGTTACTCTAGGGGCCTTAGTCCCACAGATACGCAGTATTTT; cdr3_aa: CASSYSRGLSPTDTQYF
d_call: TRBD2; j_call: TRBJ2-7; v_call: TRBV19; clone_size: -; cdr3_nt: TGTGCCACCCGGGAGGCCTCTTCCTACGAGCAGTACTTC; cdr3_aa: CATREASSYEQYF
d_call: TRBD1; j_call: TRBJ2-2; v_call: TRBV5-1; clone_size: many; cdr3_nt: TGCGCCAGCAGCATGACAGGGGGCACCGGGGAGCTGTTTTTT; cdr3_aa: CASSMTGGTGELFF
d_call: -; j_call: TRBJ2-2; v_call: TRBV25-1; clone_size: -; cdr3_nt: TGTGCCAGCAGTGAACAGGGCTTCACCGGGGAGCTGTTTTTT; cdr3_aa: CASSEQGFTGELFF